A selection of T cell receptor beta chains follows, all from one sample in a study of blood T cell repertoires in COVID-19. Assay: immunoSEQ multiplex PCR; the TCRdb copy retains only in-frame clones and omits some. The sample consists of roughly 150,000 clones, roughly nine tenths of them appearing once. The sample comprised peripheral blood. These receptors originate from a woman in her 70s with acute or convalescent COVID-19. The CDR3 runs from the conserved cysteine through the conserved F or W. D genes are given only for firm matches. Rows may omit the clone size; those that give it use once, few, many or a size class.

TRBD1	TRBV11-3	TRBJ1-4	NA	CASSQGTGAPTNEKLFF	TGTGCCAGCAGTCAGGGGACAGGGGCTCCGACTAATGAAAAACTGTTTTTT
NA	TRBV28	TRBJ1-4	NA	CASIFGGTGSANEKLFF	TGTGCCAGCATCTTTGGGGGTACAGGGAGCGCTAATGAAAAACTGTTTTTT
NA	TRBV6-6	TRBJ1-1	NA	CASSYSLPREAEAFF	TGTGCCAGCAGTTACTCGCTACCGAGAGAGGCTGAAGCTTTCTTT
TRBD1	TRBV29-1	TRBJ2-1	NA	CSLGQGGNEQFF	TGCAGCCTAGGACAGGGGGGCAATGAGCAGTTCTTC
TRBD1	TRBV6-4	TRBJ2-2	NA	CASRQGSTGELFF	TGTGCCAGCCGACAGGGAAGCACCGGGGAGCTGTTTTTT
NA	TRBV6-6	TRBJ1-1	NA	CASTLTENTEAFF	TGTGCCAGCACCCTGACAGAGAACACTGAAGCTTTCTTT
TRBD1	TRBV19	TRBJ2-5	few	CASSRDRGGSPQETQYF	TGTGCCAGTAGCCGGGACAGGGGGGGGTCGCCACAAGAGACCCAGTACTTC
NA	TRBV14	TRBJ2-6	NA	CASSRRSSGANVLTF	TGTGCCAGCAGCCGAAGGAGCTCTGGGGCCAACGTCCTGACTTTC
TRBD2	TRBV5-1	TRBJ2-1	once	CASSFTSGGARVDNEQFF	TGCGCCAGCAGCTTCACTAGCGGGGGGGCCAGAGTGGACAATGAGCAGTTCTTC
TRBD2	TRBV30	TRBJ2-4	NA	CAWSVTGGTNIQYF	TGTGCCTGGAGTGTAACGGGGGGGACAAACATTCAGTACTTC
NA	TRBV5-5	TRBJ2-1	NA	CASSRPGQGEFF	TGTGCCAGCAGCAGACCCGGGCAGGGTGAGTTCTTC
NA	TRBV14	TRBJ1-6	NA	CASSHSGLNSPLHF	TGTGCCAGCAGCCATTCAGGGCTCAATTCACCCCTCCACTTT
TRBD2	TRBV19	TRBJ2-1	NA	CASSRSGGASNEQFF	TGTGCCAGTAGCCGTAGCGGGGGGGCCTCAAATGAGCAGTTCTTC
NA	TRBV30	TRBJ1-5	NA	CAWRTPYSGGNQPQHF	TGTGCCTGGAGGACCCCTTACTCAGGGGGCAATCAGCCCCAGCATTTT
NA	TRBV2	TRBJ2-1	once	CASSRRGVEQFF	TGTGCCAGCAGTCGGCGGGGAGTGGAGCAGTTCTTC
NA	TRBV6-5	TRBJ2-5	once	CAVSVSGLFRETQYF	TGTGCCGTTTCGGTGTCCGGACTCTTCAGGGAGACCCAGTACTTC
NA	TRBV29-1	TRBJ2-3	NA	CSVEDFGVADTQYF	TGCAGCGTTGAAGATTTTGGGGTAGCGGATACGCAGTATTTT
TRBD1	TRBV5-6	TRBJ1-5	few	CASSMGGQGSRQPQHF	TGTGCCAGCAGCATGGGGGGACAGGGTAGCAGACAGCCCCAGCATTTT
TRBD1	TRBV2	TRBJ1-5	NA	CASNLHRGSNQPQHF	TGTGCCAGCAACCTCCACAGGGGTAGCAATCAGCCCCAGCATTTT
TRBD1	TRBV2	TRBJ1-5	NA	CASSPVGTGGYSNQPQHF	TGTGCCAGCAGTCCGGTCGGGACAGGGGGTTATAGCAATCAGCCCCAGCATTTT
NA	TRBV15	TRBJ1-5	few	CATSRDHRYQPQHF	TGTGCCACCAGCAGAGATCACAGGTATCAGCCCCAGCATTTT
TRBD1	TRBV7-2	TRBJ1-3	NA	CASSIGQVGNTIYF	TGTGCCAGCAGCATCGGACAGGTTGGAAACACCATATATTTT
TRBD1	TRBV11-2	TRBJ2-5	NA	CASSLGRDRIQETQYF	TGTGCCAGCAGCTTAGGCCGGGACAGAATTCAAGAGACCCAGTACTTC
TRBD1	TRBV11-2	TRBJ2-7	NA	CASGSGTAPHEQYF	TGTGCCAGCGGATCCGGGACAGCCCCCCACGAGCAGTACTTC
NA	TRBV27	TRBJ1-5	NA	CASSVQGQHSNQPQHF	TGTGCCAGCAGTGTCCAGGGACAACATAGCAATCAGCCCCAGCATTTT
TRBD2	TRBV19	TRBJ2-3	NA	CASSTGAGGRTDTQYF	TGTGCCAGTAGTACCGGAGCGGGGGGGCGCACAGATACGCAGTATTTT
TRBD1	TRBV3-1/TRBV3-2	TRBJ1-3	once	CASSQPRTGSGNTIYF	TGTGCCAGCAGCCAACCCCGGACAGGGTCTGGAAACACCATATATTTT
NA	TRBV6-2/TRBV6-3	TRBJ2-3	once	CASSYGRGTNTDTQYF	TGTGCCAGCAGTTACGGAAGGGGGACCAACACAGATACGCAGTATTTT
NA	TRBV11-3	TRBJ2-2	NA	CASSLGRRSNTGELFF	TGTGCCAGCAGCTTGGGCAGAAGATCGAACACCGGGGAGCTGTTTTTT
TRBD1	TRBV9	TRBJ1-2	NA	CASSAGQTNYGYTF	TGTGCCAGCAGCGCGGGACAGACTAACTATGGCTACACCTTC
NA	TRBV30	TRBJ2-7	NA	CAWGRGGPGEQYF	TGTGCCTGGGGGCGCGGGGGCCCGGGCGAGCAGTACTTC
TRBD1	TRBV19	TRBJ1-5	NA	CASRTQGAQGQPQHF	TGTGCCAGTAGAACACAGGGGGCTCAGGGTCAGCCCCAGCATTTT
TRBD1	TRBV15	TRBJ2-1	NA	CATRRQGFGNEQFF	TGTGCCACCAGAAGACAGGGATTTGGGAATGAGCAGTTCTTC
TRBD1	TRBV5-1	TRBJ1-1	NA	CASSFGTGEGTEAFF	TGCGCCAGCAGTTTCGGGACAGGCGAGGGCACTGAAGCTTTCTTT
NA	TRBV5-1	TRBJ2-2	once	CASSLAEVPGELFF	TGCGCCAGCAGCTTGGCCGAGGTTCCCGGGGAGCTGTTTTTT
NA	TRBV19	TRBJ2-1	NA	CASSQPVVMSSNEQFF	TGTGCCAGTAGTCAACCCGTGGTCATGAGTTCCAATGAGCAGTTCTTC
NA	TRBV28	TRBJ1-6	once	CASSPPGGGNSPLHF	TGTGCCAGCAGTCCCCCGGGGGGGGGTAATTCACCCCTCCACTTT
NA	TRBV15	TRBJ1-4	NA	CATSRDRINEKLFF	TGTGCCACCAGCAGAGATCGTATTAATGAAAAACTGTTTTTT
NA	TRBV7-2	TRBJ1-2	NA	CASSHDRSGYGYTF	TGTGCCAGCAGCCACGACAGGAGTGGCTATGGCTACACCTTC
TRBD2	TRBV7-9	TRBJ2-5	NA	CASSLGPAGGGQETQYF	TGTGCCAGCAGCTTAGGGCCAGCGGGGGGAGGTCAAGAGACCCAGTACTTC